The rows below give T cell receptor beta chains drawn from one sample of a study of blood T cells in healthy people across ages. One entry per CDR3 protein results from TCRdb running MiXCR on the 5' RACE reads. The data contain just under 900,000 distinct CDR3 sequences, under 30% of them singletons. Sample: blood. The receptor set was obtained from a woman aged 80 or over in good health. Each CDR3 is given with its conserved first and last residue. D genes are given only for firm matches. Only part of the rows carry a size: once, few, many, or a class if the clone is expanded.

TRBJ2-3 | TRBV10-2 | . | many | TGCGCCAGTCGACAGGGCACAGATACGCAGTATTTT | CASRQGTDTQYF
TRBJ2-6 | TRBV24-1 | . | few | TGTGCCACCAGTGATGCTGGTTCTGGGGCCAACGTCCTGACTTTC | CATSDAGSGANVLTF
TRBJ2-1 | TRBV20-1 | . | many | TGCAGTGTTCTCCCAGCCGAACCTTACAATGAGCAGTTCTTC | CSVLPAEPYNEQFF
TRBJ1-5 | TRBV7-2 | TRBD1 | . | TGTGCCAGCAGCTTGACAGGGAGGGATCAGCCCCAGCATTTT | CASSLTGRDQPQHF
TRBJ2-5 | TRBV5-5 | TRBD2 | many | TGTGCCAGCAGCCGACTAGCGGGGGGGGAAGAGACCCAGTACTTC | CASSRLAGGEETQYF
TRBJ1-2 | TRBV5-5 | . | many | TGTGCCAGCAGTTTGGGCCCTAAAGGGTATGGCTACACCTTC | CASSLGPKGYGYTF
TRBJ2-3 | TRBV10-2 | . | . | TGCGCCAGCAGGCCCACAAGCACAGATACGCAGTATTTT | CASRPTSTDTQYF
TRBJ2-3 | TRBV25-1 | . | . | TGTGCCAGCAGTGAATGGGGGGGCGCAGATACGCAGTATTTT | CASSEWGGADTQYF
TRBJ2-5 | TRBV20-1 | TRBD1 | many | TGCAGTGCTAGAGATTCAGCAGGGGGTAATACCCAGTACTTC | CSARDSAGGNTQYF
TRBJ1-4 | TRBV15 | . | . | TGTGCCACCAGCAGCTTCTACATAGCCACTAATGAAAAACTGTTTTTT | CATSSFYIATNEKLFF
TRBJ2-4 | TRBV20-1 | TRBD2 | many | TGCAGTGCTAGCGACGGGAGGGGTCGGGCCAAAAACATTCAGTACTTC | CSASDGRGRAKNIQYF
TRBJ1-2 | TRBV28 | . | . | TGTGCCAGCAGTTTATCTAACTATGACTACACCTTC | CASSLSNYDYTF
TRBJ2-1 | TRBV5-1 | TRBD2 | . | TGCGCCAGCGGACCGTTTCCCGGGACTAGCGAGTACAATGAGCAGTTCTTC | CASGPFPGTSEYNEQFF
TRBJ1-5 | TRBV30 | . | many | TGTGCCTGGTCTGAGGCCGAGAATCAGCCCCAGCATTTT | CAWSEAENQPQHF
TRBJ2-7 | TRBV18 | . | once | TGTCCCAGCTCACCAATGAGCTCCTACGAGCAGTACTTC | CPSSPMSSYEQYF
TRBJ1-1 | TRBV7-2 | . | . | TGTGCCAGCAGTCCCTCGGGGGGCTTTGAAGCTTTCTTT | CASSPSGGFEAFF
TRBJ2-1 | TRBV3-1 | TRBD2 | . | TGTGCCAGCAGCCAAGACTTGGGTAGCGGGGGATTAGAGACCCAGTTCTTC | CASSQDLGSGGLETQFF
TRBJ2-1 | TRBV5-1 | TRBD2 | . | TGCGCCAGCAGCTTGGGTGGGGCTAGCGGCTACAATGAGCAGTTCTTC | CASSLGGASGYNEQFF
TRBJ1-5 | TRBV30 | . | . | TGTGCCTGGAGTGTACCTGGGGCCGGGTGGCCCCAGCATTTT | CAWSVPGAGWPQHF
TRBJ2-5 | TRBV5-6 | . | many | TGTGCCAGCAGCTTGGATCAGGTCCAGTACTTC | CASSLDQVQYF
TRBJ1-5 | TRBV20-1 | . | many | TGCAGTGCCGTTGCAGGGGGCAATCAGCCCCAGCATTTT | CSAVAGGNQPQHF
TRBJ1-1 | TRBV28 | . | . | TGTGCCAGCAGTCGTCCGGTGGGGGCCGCGCAGAACACTGAAGCTTTCTTT | CASSRPVGAAQNTEAFF
TRBJ1-2 | TRBV20-1 | . | . | TGCAGTGCTAGAACCGAACAGGGTCGCTACACCTTC | CSARTEQGRYTF
TRBJ2-1 | TRBV12-3/TRBV12-4 | . | many | TGTGCCAGCGCTGCCGCGGGTAATGAGCAGTTCTTC | CASAAAGNEQFF
TRBJ1-5 | TRBV6-5 | . | many | TGTGCCAGCAGTAGACACGGGGGTGCCGAGGAGCCCCAGCATTTT | CASSRHGGAEEPQHF
TRBJ2-5 | TRBV4-1 | TRBD1 | many | TGCGCCAGCAGCCAGGGACAGGGTTTGTTCGAGACCCAGTACTTC | CASSQGQGLFETQYF
TRBJ2-3 | TRBV18 | . | many | TGTGCCAGCTCACCTTTCGGGGATACGCAGTATTTT | CASSPFGDTQYF
TRBJ1-2 | TRBV27 | TRBD1 | many | TGTGCCAGCAGTGCCCGACAGGGAGACTATGGCTACACCTTC | CASSARQGDYGYTF
TRBJ2-3 | TRBV30 | TRBD1 | few | TGTGCCTTCCGGACAGGGGGGACAGATACGCAGTATTTT | CAFRTGGTDTQYF
TRBJ2-5 | TRBV5-8 | . | . | TGTGCCAGCAGCTTGGCTTTGACGGCGACCCAAGAGACCCAGTACTTC | CASSLALTATQETQYF
TRBJ2-7 | TRBV7-9 | . | many | TGTGCCAGCAGCTTAGCGGGGGACTCCTACGAGCAGTACTTC | CASSLAGDSYEQYF
TRBJ1-5 | TRBV6-5 | . | few | TGTGCCAGCAGTTCTGGCAGGGTCAATCAGCCCCAGCATTTT | CASSSGRVNQPQHF
TRBJ1-4 | TRBV12-3/TRBV12-4 | . | many | TGTGCCAGCAGTCGCAGTGTGGGGGTCACTGAAAAACTGTTTTTT | CASSRSVGVTEKLFF
TRBJ2-5 | TRBV7-2 | . | . | TGTGCCAGCAGCCTAATAGCTTCAGAGACCCAGTACTTC | CASSLIASETQYF
TRBJ2-2 | TRBV5-1 | . | . | TGCGCCAGCAGCTTAACAGGGAAGAGCACCGGGGGGCTGTTTTTT | CASSLTGKSTGGLFF
TRBJ1-5 | TRBV7-2 | . | many | TGTGCCAGCAGCGTCGGGACGGATTTAGCCCAGCATTTT | CASSVGTDLAQHF
TRBJ2-1 | TRBV7-9 | . | few | TGTGCCAGCAGCTTAGGCACCCACATGGGAGACAGACAGTTCTTC | CASSLGTHMGDRQFF
TRBJ1-1 | TRBV5-1 | . | . | TGCGCCAGCAGCTTGCCGTATAACACTGAAGCTTTCTTT | CASSLPYNTEAFF
TRBJ2-5 | TRBV21-1 | . | few | TGTGCCAGCAGCAAACTAAGGATGAAGACCCAGTACTTC | CASSKLRMKTQYF
TRBJ2-7 | TRBV7-9 | . | many | TGTGCCAGCAGCTTAGTTGCAGGTGGCTACGAGCAGTACTTC | CASSLVAGGYEQYF
TRBJ2-3 | TRBV20-1 | TRBD2 | many | TGCAGTGCTAGAGTTGGACTAGCAACAGATACGCAGTATTTT | CSARVGLATDTQYF
TRBJ1-3 | TRBV10-3 | . | . | TGTGCCATCAGTGAGAGGGAAAACACCATATATTTT | CAISERENTIYF
TRBJ1-6 | TRBV9 | . | few | TGTGCCAGCAGCGTGTCCCTTAGAGGGGACGGTAATTCACCCCTCCACTTT | CASSVSLRGDGNSPLHF
TRBJ2-7 | TRBV12-3/TRBV12-4 | . | many | TGTGCCAGCAACCCTAACACGGGGGCCTACGAGCAGTACTTC | CASNPNTGAYEQYF
TRBJ2-1 | TRBV7-9 | . | . | TGTGCCAGCAGCTTGGAGGGAAGCGAGACCCAGTTCTTC | CASSLEGSETQFF
TRBJ2-1 | TRBV5-6 | TRBD2 | . | TGTGCCAGCAGCTTTATAATAGCGGGTTACAATGAGCAGTTCTTC | CASSFIIAGYNEQFF
TRBJ2-3 | TRBV12-3/TRBV12-4 | . | . | TGTGCCAGCAGTTTGAAATTGGGGCCCACAGATACGCAGTATTTT | CASSLKLGPTDTQYF
TRBJ1-1 | TRBV15 | . | many | TGTGCCACCAGCAGAGGACAGATCACTGAAGCTTTCTTT | CATSRGQITEAFF
TRBJ2-7 | TRBV2 | . | many | TGTGCCAGCAGGGAGCGGCCAACCTACGAGCAGTACTTC | CASRERPTYEQYF
TRBJ1-5 | TRBV6-2/TRBV6-3 | . | once | TGTGCCAGCAGTTACCTCCCGCGTCGGCAGCCCGGAGAGCCCCAGCATTTT | CASSYLPRRQPGEPQHF
TRBJ2-2 | TRBV12-3/TRBV12-4 | . | few | TGTGCCAGCAGTCCTACCGGTTCCGGGGAGCTGTTTTTT | CASSPTGSGELFF
TRBJ1-6 | TRBV11-2 | . | many | TGTGCCAGCGGGGGCAGCCTATTGAATAATTCACCCCTCCACTTT | CASGGSLLNNSPLHF